This TCR beta chain was sequenced in a study of T cell repertoires in cytomegalovirus infection. Whole-study context: It was the public TCR beta signatures that indicated both CMV infection and matching HLA type. The study's findings and limits: Cumulated frequencies of public TCR beta families served to identify carriers of CMV plus the relevant HLA. HLA-C-restricted CMV clonotypes gave the most frequent clonotype in two of eight donors.

The germline CDR1 and CDR2 sequences are SGHNT and YYREEE (reference sequence). Trimming took 3 bases from V and 1 from J, leaving 14 bases between them. This CDR3 has 15 amino acids. About this clonotype itself: As yet, its antigen is unknown.

TCRdb ran MiXCR on the reads and lists one entry per CDR3 protein. Among about 920,000 distinct CDR3 sequences listed, about a third were seen once. The chain employs TRBV5-4 and TRBJ2-7; the D gene could be TRBD1 or TRBD2 (6 bases each). The sequencing used cultured CD8+ T cells from PBMCs, collected from culture after CMV antigen stimulation. This TCR was sampled from a human donor in good health (CMV status not recorded). Some clones in this sample may be carry-over from other donors' samples. The CDR3 is CASSWAGGPSYEQYF. DNA for the CDR3: TGTGCCAGCAGCTGGGCTGGGGGGCCGTCCTACGAGCAGTACTTC.